This T cell receptor (beta chain) was found in a study of blood T cell repertoires in COVID-19. From germline, CDR1 is MNHEY and CDR2 SMNVEV (reference sequence). This CDR3 is built from 14 residues. Unmatched junction bases numbered 1, after V lost 1 base and J lost 7 bases. This clone has only one observation. Sequencing used immunoSEQ multiplex PCR; TCRdb keeps in-frame clones, though not all of them. The table has roughly 150,000 clones, around 74% seen once. This receptor was taken from a woman aged 80 or over with acute or convalescent COVID-19. Sequenced sample: peripheral blood. V is TRBV27 and J is TRBJ2-2; TRBD1 agrees at 9 bases. The CDR3 nucleotides read TGTGCCAGCAGTTTATGGACAGGGGTCGGGGAGCTGTTTTTT. Its protein product is CASSLWTGVGELFF.